Presented here are 14 T cell receptor beta chains from one specimen sequenced in a study of blood T cell repertoires in COVID-19. Assay used: immunoSEQ multiplex PCR; TCRdb lists only in-frame clones, some missing. The sample has roughly 160,000 clones; around 88% are singletons. Sequencing was performed on peripheral blood. Receptors were obtained from a woman aged 70-85 years who had recovered from COVID-19.

Only one count was recorded for this clone. The chain recombines TRBV5-1 with TRBJ2-5, with D unclear. The CDR3 consists of 14 residues. Deletions cut 6 bases from V and 1 base from J, with 13 bases between. In germline, CDR1 is SGHRS, CDR2 YFSETQ. The CDR3: CASTTQAPQETQYF. CDR3 sequence (DNA): TGCGCCAGCACCACCCAGGCACCCCAAGAGACCCAGTACTTC. Drawing the rest from reference TRBV5-1 and TRBJ2-5, the complete variable domain is KAGVTQTPRYLIKTRGQQVTLSCSPISGHRSVSWYQQTPGQGLQFLFEYFSETQRNKGNFPGRFSGRQFSNSRSEMNVSTLELGDSALYLCASTTQAPQETQYFGPGTRLLVL.

The chain links TRBV12-3 or TRBV12-4 to TRBJ2-5, with D perhaps matching TRBD1 (5 bases). Between the trimmed V and J ends, which lost 5 bases and 14 bases, there was a span of 15 bases. The CDR3 length is 11 residues. Here the CDR3 reads CASSPSRRVYF. The CDR3 nucleotides read TGTGCCAGCAGTCCATCACGCAGGGTATACTTC.

The chain joins TRBV5-5 to TRBJ2-7, with TRBD2 identical over 11 bases. The germline V gene has CDR1 SGHKS and CDR2 YYEKEE (reference sequence). V shed 5 bases, J shed 0 bases, and the junction held 4 bases outside the gene matches. CDR3 length equals 15 residues. The CDR3 sequence is CASRPGLADSYEQYF. The CDR3 DNA reads TGTGCCAGCAGACCGGGACTAGCGGACTCCTACGAGCAGTACTTC.

The rearrangement links TRBV5-1 to TRBJ1-2, with 8 positions matching TRBD1. The CDR3 has 13 residues. After removal of 7 bases from V and 4 bases from J, the junction contained 6 bases not matched to a gene. Germline V CDR1 and CDR2: SGHRS, YFSETQ. The CDR3 DNA sequence: TGCGCCAGCGGCCAAACAGGGGGCTATGGCTACACCTTC. It translates to CASGQTGGYGYTF.

The chain has TRBV10-3 and TRBJ1-1; tentative D call: TRBD1 (5 bases). The CDR3 is made up of 14 amino acids. The germline V and J ends were trimmed by 10 bases and 3 bases, with 18 bases remaining between them. In germline, CDR1 is ENHRY, CDR2 SYGVKD. CDR3 residues: CATNLRAGDTEAFF. The CDR3 coding sequence is TGTGCCACCAACCTAAGAGCGGGGGACACTGAAGCTTTCTTT.

The rearrangement joins TRBV11-3 to TRBJ2-5; possible D gene TRBD1, 5 bases. Trimming took 4 bases from V and 4 from J, leaving 7 bases between them. The CDR3 extends over 12 amino acids. Germline CDR1 SGHNT, CDR2 YENEEA. The CDR3 spells CASSSQGETQYF. CDR3 in DNA: TGTGCCAGCAGCTCCCAGGGAGAGACCCAGTACTTC. Complete variable domain (other parts from reference TRBV11-3 and TRBJ2-5): EAGVVQSPRYKIIEKKQPVAFWCNPISGHNTLYWYLQNLGQGPELLIRYENEEAVDDSQLPKDRFSAERLKGVDSTLKIQPAELGDSAVYLCASSSQGETQYFGPGTRLLVL.

This clone has only a few counts. The rearrangement joins TRBV27 to TRBJ1-2, with 10 bases lining up with TRBD1. Trimming took 4 bases from V and 4 from J; bases not matched to a gene: 9. Germline V lookup: CDR1 MNHEY, CDR2 SMNVEV (reference sequence). The CDR3 contains 16 residues. The DNA for the CDR3 is TGTGCCAGCAGTTCCCGGGCACGGACAGGGGGCTATGGCTACACCTTC. Its protein product is CASSSRARTGGYGYTF.

The rearrangement joins TRBV6-6 to TRBJ2-5; perhaps TRBD1 as D (6 bases). Deletions cut 4 bases from V and 3 bases from J, with 15 bases between. The CDR3 runs to 15 residues. Germline V gives CDR1 MNHNY, CDR2 SVGAGI (reference sequence). The CDR3, as DNA: TGTGCCAGCAGTTCCCATCAGGGGTCGAAAGAGACCCAGTACTTC. Translating it yields CASSSHQGSKETQYF.

The J gene is TRBJ1-2, the V gene TRBV7-2, with 9 bases aligning to TRBD1. Germline lookup yields CDR1 SGHTA and CDR2 FQGNSA. Trimming cost V 1 base and J 13 bases; bases outside gene matches: 7. The CDR3 extends over 13 amino acids. The DNA of the CDR3 is TGTGCCAGCAGCTTAGGGCGGGGACAGGGTATCACCTTC. Encoded protein: CASSLGRGQGITF.

The chain is built from TRBV12-3 or TRBV12-4 and TRBJ1-2; D unclear. The CDR3 is 12 amino acids. Trimming took off 7 bases at V and 5 bases at J, with 11 bases between the two ends. The CDR3 spells CASTNERYGYTF. The CDR3 DNA follows: TGTGCCAGCACCAATGAGAGATATGGCTACACCTTC.

The rearrangement links TRBV19 to TRBJ2-7, with 7 bases that match TRBD2. V lost 6 bases to trimming and J lost 6 bases; unmatched junction nucleotides: 2. Per the germline V gene, CDR1 is LNHDA and CDR2 is SQIVND (reference sequence). This CDR3 comprises 11 residues. CDR3: CASRGEGEQYF. CDR3 DNA sequence: TGTGCCAGTAGGGGGGAGGGCGAGCAGTACTTC.

In its sample, this clone was seen once. The chain links TRBV19 to TRBJ1-1, with D uncertain. The germline V gene has CDR1 LNHDA and CDR2 SQIVND (reference sequence). The length of the CDR3 is 12 residues. V was pared by 8 bases and J by 2 bases, with 9 bases between. The CDR3 nucleotides read TGTGCCAGTCGGGGAGCAAACACTGAAGCTTTCTTT. This sequence encodes CASRGANTEAFF.

V usage is TRBV29-1 and J usage is TRBJ2-1, with D perhaps matching TRBD2 (6 bases). The CDR3 spans 11 residues. With 3 bases removed from V and 16 bases from J, the gap between germline ends came to 16 bases. Looked up from germline, CDR1 is SQVTM and CDR2 is ANQGSEA. DNA for the CDR3: TGCAGCGTTGAGGCCCCGGGACTCCGTTTCTTC. The encoded protein is CSVEAPGLRFF.

The count of this clone is one. The V and J genes are TRBV6-4 and TRBJ2-1, with TRBD2 matching over 13 bases. J was trimmed by 3 bases and V by 4 bases; bases with no gene match: 3. Germline V CDR1 and CDR2: MRHNA, SNTAGT. This CDR3 contains 16 residues. CDR3: CASSARLAGGYNEQFF. CDR3 coding DNA: TGTGCCAGCAGTGCCAGACTAGCGGGGGGCTACAATGAGCAGTTCTTC.